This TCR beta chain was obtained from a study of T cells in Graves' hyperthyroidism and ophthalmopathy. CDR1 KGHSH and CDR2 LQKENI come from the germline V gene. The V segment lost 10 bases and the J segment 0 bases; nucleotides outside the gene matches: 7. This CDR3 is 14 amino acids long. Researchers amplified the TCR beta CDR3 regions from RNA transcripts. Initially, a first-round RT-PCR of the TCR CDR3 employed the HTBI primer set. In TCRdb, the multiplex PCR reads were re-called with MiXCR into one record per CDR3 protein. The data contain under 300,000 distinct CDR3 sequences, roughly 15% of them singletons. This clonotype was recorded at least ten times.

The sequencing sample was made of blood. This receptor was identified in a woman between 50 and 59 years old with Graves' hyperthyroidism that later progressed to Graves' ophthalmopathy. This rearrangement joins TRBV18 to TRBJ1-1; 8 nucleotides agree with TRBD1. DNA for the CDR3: TGTGCCATCCAAAAGGACAGGGTGAACACTGAAGCTTTCTTT. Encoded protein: CAIQKDRVNTEAFF.